This paragraph covers one T cell receptor (beta chain) sequence. What it recognizes is unknown. Trimming left V 2 bases short and J 7 bases short, with 15 bases between. The CDR3 consists of 15 residues. Germline values: CDR1 SEHNR, CDR2 FQNEAQ (reference sequence). The sample is drawn from a study of T cell repertoires in cytomegalovirus infection. Study as a whole: Use of recently identified HLA-C-restricted and well-studied HLA-B-restricted CMV epitopes was part of the study.

Via MiXCR, TCRdb re-called the reads, giving one row per CDR3 protein. Of fewer than 850,000 distinct CDR3 sequences detected, almost 30% appear once; the ten largest clones hold less than 15%. This receptor was identified in a human donor in good health (CMV status not recorded). Some clones in this sample may be carry-over from other donors' samples. The genes are TRBV7-9 and TRBJ1-5; D ambiguous. The source material was cultured CD8+ T cells from PBMCs, sampled from culture after CMV antigen stimulation. The CDR3 nucleotides read TGTGCCAGCAGCTTAAACGGCAATGGGCGCCAGCCCCAGCATTTT. As protein: CASSLNGNGRQPQHF.